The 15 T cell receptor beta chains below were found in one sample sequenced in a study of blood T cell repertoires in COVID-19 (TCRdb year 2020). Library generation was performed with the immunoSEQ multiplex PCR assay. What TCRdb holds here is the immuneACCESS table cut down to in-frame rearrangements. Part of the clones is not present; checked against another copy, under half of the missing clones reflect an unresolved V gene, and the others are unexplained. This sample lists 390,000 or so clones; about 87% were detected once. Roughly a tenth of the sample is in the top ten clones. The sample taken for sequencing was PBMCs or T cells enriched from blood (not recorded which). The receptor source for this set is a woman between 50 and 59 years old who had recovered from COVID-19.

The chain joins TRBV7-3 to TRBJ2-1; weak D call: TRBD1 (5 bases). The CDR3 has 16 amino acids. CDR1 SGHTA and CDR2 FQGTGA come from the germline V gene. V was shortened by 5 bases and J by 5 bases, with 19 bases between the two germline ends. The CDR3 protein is CASSPRPGAFNNEQFF. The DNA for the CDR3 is TGTGCCAGCAGCCCACGTCCTGGGGCGTTTAACAATGAGCAGTTCTTC.

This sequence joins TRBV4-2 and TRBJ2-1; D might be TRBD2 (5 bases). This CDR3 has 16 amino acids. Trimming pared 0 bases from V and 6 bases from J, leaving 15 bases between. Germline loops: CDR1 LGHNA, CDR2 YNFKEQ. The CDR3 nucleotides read TGTGCCAGCAGCCAAGATCGTCGAGGGATTCCCAATGAGCAGTTCTTC. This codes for CASSQDRRGIPNEQFF.

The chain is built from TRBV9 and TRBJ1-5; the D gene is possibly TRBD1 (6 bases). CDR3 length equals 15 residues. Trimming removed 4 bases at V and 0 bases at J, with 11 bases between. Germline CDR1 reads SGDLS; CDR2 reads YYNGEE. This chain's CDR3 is CASSTGQNSNQPQHF. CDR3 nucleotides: TGTGCCAGCAGCACCGGACAGAATAGCAATCAGCCCCAGCATTTT.

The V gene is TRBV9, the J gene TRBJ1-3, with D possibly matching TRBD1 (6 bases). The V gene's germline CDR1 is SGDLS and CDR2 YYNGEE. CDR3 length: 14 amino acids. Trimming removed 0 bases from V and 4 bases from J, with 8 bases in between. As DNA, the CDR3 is TGTGCCAGCAGCGTAGCAGGGGTCGGAAACACCATATATTTT. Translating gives CASSVAGVGNTIYF. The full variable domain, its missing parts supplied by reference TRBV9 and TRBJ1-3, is DSGVTQTPKHLITATGQRVTLRCSPRSGDLSVYWYQQSLDQGLQFLIQYYNGEERAKGNILERFSAQQFPDLHSELNLSSLELGDSALYFCASSVAGVGNTIYFGEGSWLTVV.

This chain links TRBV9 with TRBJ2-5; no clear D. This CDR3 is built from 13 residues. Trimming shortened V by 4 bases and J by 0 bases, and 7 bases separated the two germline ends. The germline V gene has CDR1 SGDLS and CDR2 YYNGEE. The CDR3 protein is CASSPQYQETQYF. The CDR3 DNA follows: TGTGCCAGCAGCCCCCAATACCAAGAGACCCAGTACTTC.

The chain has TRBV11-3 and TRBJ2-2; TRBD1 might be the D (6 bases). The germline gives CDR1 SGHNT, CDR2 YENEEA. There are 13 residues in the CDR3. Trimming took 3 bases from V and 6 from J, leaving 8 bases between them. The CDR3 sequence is CASSFQGSGELFF. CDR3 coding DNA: TGTGCCAGCAGCTTCCAGGGGTCCGGGGAGCTGTTTTTT.

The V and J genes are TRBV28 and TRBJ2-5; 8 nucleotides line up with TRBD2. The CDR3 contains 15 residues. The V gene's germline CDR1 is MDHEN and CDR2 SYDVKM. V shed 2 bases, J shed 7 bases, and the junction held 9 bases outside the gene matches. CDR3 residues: CASSLGRGGSWTQYF. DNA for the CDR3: TGTGCCAGCAGTTTAGGGCGCGGGGGGTCTTGGACCCAGTACTTC.

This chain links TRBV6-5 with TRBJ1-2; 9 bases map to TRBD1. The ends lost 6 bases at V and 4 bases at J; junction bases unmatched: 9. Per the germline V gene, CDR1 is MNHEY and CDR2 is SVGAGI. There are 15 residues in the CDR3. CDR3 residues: CASSTRTGAAYGYTF. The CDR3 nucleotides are TGTGCCAGCAGCACTAGGACAGGGGCCGCCTATGGCTACACCTTC.

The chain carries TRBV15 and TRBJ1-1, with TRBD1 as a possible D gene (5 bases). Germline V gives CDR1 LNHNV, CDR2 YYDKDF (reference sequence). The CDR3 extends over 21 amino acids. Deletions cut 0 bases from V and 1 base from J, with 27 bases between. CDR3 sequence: CATSRDLGLPDLEDRNTEAFF. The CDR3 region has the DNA TGTGCCACCAGCAGAGATTTAGGGCTGCCAGACCTAGAAGACAGGAACACTGAAGCTTTCTTT. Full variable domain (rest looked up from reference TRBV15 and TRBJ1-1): DAMVIQNPRYQVTQFGKPVTLSCSQTLNHNVMYWYQQKSSQAPKLLFHYYDKDFNNEADTPDNFQSRRPNTSFCFLDIRSPGLGDTAMYLCATSRDLGLPDLEDRNTEAFFGQGTRLTVV.

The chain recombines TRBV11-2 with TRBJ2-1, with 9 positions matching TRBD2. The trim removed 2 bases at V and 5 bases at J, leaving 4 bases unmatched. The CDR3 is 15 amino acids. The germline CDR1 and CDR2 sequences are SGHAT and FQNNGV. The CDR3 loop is CASSLSGGSHNEQFF. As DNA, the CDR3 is TGTGCCAGCAGCTTAAGCGGGGGGTCTCACAATGAGCAGTTCTTC.

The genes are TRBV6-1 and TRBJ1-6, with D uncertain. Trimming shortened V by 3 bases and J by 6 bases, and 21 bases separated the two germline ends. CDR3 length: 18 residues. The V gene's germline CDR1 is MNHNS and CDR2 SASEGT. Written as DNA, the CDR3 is TGTGCCAGCAGTGAGTTTTTGGCGCGGCAGCTCCTTAATTCACCCCTCCACTTT. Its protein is CASSEFLARQLLNSPLHF.

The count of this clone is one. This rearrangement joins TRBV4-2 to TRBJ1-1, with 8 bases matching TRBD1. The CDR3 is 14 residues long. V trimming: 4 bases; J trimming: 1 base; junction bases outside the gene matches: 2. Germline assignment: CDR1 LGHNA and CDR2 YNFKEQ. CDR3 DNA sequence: TGTGCCAGCAGCCGCGGGACAGGGAACACTGAAGCTTTCTTT. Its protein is CASSRGTGNTEAFF.

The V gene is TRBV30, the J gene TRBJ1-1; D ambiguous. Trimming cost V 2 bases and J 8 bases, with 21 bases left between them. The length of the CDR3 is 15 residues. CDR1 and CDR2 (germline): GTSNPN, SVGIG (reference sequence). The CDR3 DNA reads TGTGCCTGGAGTTCCCGAGGGTTTACGGCTGGAGAAGCTTTCTTT. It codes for CAWSSRGFTAGEAFF.

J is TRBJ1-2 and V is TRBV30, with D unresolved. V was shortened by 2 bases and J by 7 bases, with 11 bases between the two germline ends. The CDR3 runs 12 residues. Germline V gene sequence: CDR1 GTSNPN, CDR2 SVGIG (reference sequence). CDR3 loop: CAWSFGVGGYTF. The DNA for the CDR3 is TGTGCCTGGAGTTTCGGAGTAGGTGGCTACACCTTC. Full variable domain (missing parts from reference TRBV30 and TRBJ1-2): SQTIHQWPATLVQPVGSPLSLECTVEGTSNPNLYWYRQAAGRGLQLLFYSVGIGQISSEVPQNLSASRPQDRQFILSSKKLLLSDSGFYLCAWSFGVGGYTFGSGTRLTVV.

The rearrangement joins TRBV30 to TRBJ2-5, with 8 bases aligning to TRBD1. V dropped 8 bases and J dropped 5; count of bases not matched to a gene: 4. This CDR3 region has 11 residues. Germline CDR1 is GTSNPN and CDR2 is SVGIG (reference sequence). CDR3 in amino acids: CAGRGLETQYF. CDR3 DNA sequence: TGTGCCGGCAGGGGGCTTGAGACCCAGTACTTC.